Each of the 18 T cell receptor beta chains below was sequenced from the same sample in a study of control samples from healthy donors and cancer patients. Profiling relied on immunoSEQ multiplex PCR, and the TCRdb table lists in-frame clones only, not all of them. This table has roughly 120,000 clones, about 95% appearing once. The sample consisted of blood. These receptors originate from a man between 25 and 39 years old in good health.

The chain combines TRBV6-5 with TRBJ1-1, with D hard to call. This CDR3 has 11 amino acids. Trimming cost V 8 bases and J 0 bases, with 4 bases left between them. The germline V gene has CDR1 MNHEY and CDR2 SVGAGI. The CDR3: CASVMNTEAFF. The CDR3 DNA sequence: TGTGCCAGCGTGATGAACACTGAAGCTTTCTTT.

The chain links TRBV6-5 to TRBJ1-5; no clear D. Trimming removed 8 bases from V and 0 bases from J, with 11 bases in between. This CDR3 is built from 14 residues. Germline CDR1 MNHEY, CDR2 SVGAGI. The CDR3 nucleotides read TGTGCCAGCTCAGAAGCGGGTAGCAATCAGCCCCAGCATTTT. Its translation is CASSEAGSNQPQHF.

The chain couples TRBV9 to TRBJ1-1, with 7 positions matching TRBD1. Germline CDR1 reads SGDLS; CDR2 reads YYNGEE. The junction had 11 bases not matched to a gene; V was cut back by 4 bases and J by 5 bases. The CDR3 extends over 15 amino acids. DNA for the CDR3: TGTGCCAGCAGCCCTCGAACAGGGGCGGGTACTGAAGCTTTCTTT. Protein: CASSPRTGAGTEAFF.

This clone was seen once. The J gene is TRBJ2-6, the V gene TRBV5-1; D call uncertain. The V end lost 0 bases, the J end lost 0 bases, and 13 bases lay between the germline ends. Germline lookup yields CDR1 SGHRS and CDR2 YFSETQ. This CDR3 region has 18 residues. The DNA for the CDR3 is TGCGCCAGCAGCTTGGATTCAGGATTATACTCTGGGGCCAACGTCCTGACTTTC. It translates to CASSLDSGLYSGANVLTF. The full variable domain, its missing parts supplied by reference TRBV5-1 and TRBJ2-6, is KAGVTQTPRYLIKTRGQQVTLSCSPISGHRSVSWYQQTPGQGLQFLFEYFSETQRNKGNFPGRFSGRQFSNSRSEMNVSTLELGDSALYLCASSLDSGLYSGANVLTFGAGSRLTVL.

The gene calls are TRBV5-4 and TRBJ2-7; TRBD1 matches 9 bases. The CDR3 spans 15 residues. Germline V gene lookup returns CDR1 SGHNT and CDR2 YYREEE (reference sequence). V was clipped by 4 bases and J by 3 bases; unmatched bases: 8. The CDR3 reads CASSREDRGGYEQYF. The CDR3 DNA reads TGTGCCAGCAGCCGGGAGGACAGGGGAGGCTACGAGCAGTACTTC.

The DNA for the CDR3 is TGTGCCAGCAGCTTGACAGGGGCCACGAACACCGGGGAGCTGTTTTTT. Encoded protein: CASSLTGATNTGELFF. The chain is built from TRBV7-3 and TRBJ2-2, with 8 bases matching TRBD1. The CDR3 is 16 residues long. Germline values: CDR1 SGHTA, CDR2 FQGTGA. Unmatched junction bases numbered 3, after V lost 3 bases and J lost 0 bases.

This chain links TRBV6-5 with TRBJ1-3, with TRBD1 identical over 10 bases. The V gene's germline CDR1 is MNHEY and CDR2 SVGAGI. Trimming cost V 10 bases and J 0 bases; bases outside gene matches: 6. The CDR3 length is 15 residues. The DNA of the CDR3 is TGTGCCACCTGGGACAGGGGAAACTCTGGAAACACCATATATTTT. It codes for CATWDRGNSGNTIYF.

V usage is TRBV11-3 and J usage is TRBJ2-1; D possibly corresponds to TRBD1 (5 bases). V was trimmed by 8 bases and J by 4 bases, leaving 12 bases between them. The germline gives CDR1 SGHNT, CDR2 YENEEA. The CDR3 length is 13 residues. The CDR3 sequence is CASQGNRYNEQFF. The CDR3 DNA is TGTGCCAGCCAGGGAAATCGGTACAATGAGCAGTTCTTC. The full variable domain, rest sourced from reference TRBV11-3 and TRBJ2-1, is EAGVVQSPRYKIIEKKQPVAFWCNPISGHNTLYWYLQNLGQGPELLIRYENEEAVDDSQLPKDRFSAERLKGVDSTLKIQPAELGDSAVYLCASQGNRYNEQFFGPGTRLTVL.

The gene calls are TRBV4-1 and TRBJ1-6; 8 bases are a match to TRBD1. The CDR3 covers 16 residues. Germline values: CDR1 MGHRA, CDR2 YSYEKL. Unmatched junction bases numbered 7, after V lost 6 bases and J lost 3 bases. This CDR3 is CASSLQGDYYNSPLHF. The CDR3 coding sequence is TGCGCCAGCAGTCTACAGGGGGATTACTATAATTCACCCCTCCACTTT.

This chain uses TRBV5-1 with TRBJ2-2; 8 nucleotides line up with TRBD1. J gave up 1 base and V 4 bases, and 6 bases lay outside the gene matches. The CDR3 runs 16 residues. Germline CDR1 and CDR2: SGHRS and YFSETQ. The CDR3 region has the DNA TGCGCCAGCAGCCCCAGCGGACAGGGGAACACCGGGGAGCTGTTTTTT. This sequence encodes CASSPSGQGNTGELFF. Supplemented by reference TRBV5-1 and TRBJ2-2, the full variable domain reads KAGVTQTPRYLIKTRGQQVTLSCSPISGHRSVSWYQQTPGQGLQFLFEYFSETQRNKGNFPGRFSGRQFSNSRSEMNVSTLELGDSALYLCASSPSGQGNTGELFFGEGSRLTVL.

The chain combines TRBV12-5 with TRBJ1-5; D remains unclear. Germline V lookup: CDR1 LGHNT, CDR2 FRNRAP. This CDR3 is built from 15 residues. Trimming shortened V by 3 bases and J by 0 bases, and 9 bases separated the two germline ends. The DNA for the CDR3 is TGTGCTAGTGGTTTAGTCGCGGATAGCAATCAGCCCCAGCATTTT. Protein sequence: CASGLVADSNQPQHF.

The chain recombines TRBV19 with TRBJ1-5; 7 positions match TRBD1. CDR1 LNHDA and CDR2 SQIVND come from the germline V gene (reference sequence). The CDR3 spans 15 residues. The V and J ends lost 5 bases and 3 bases, in that order; junction bases with no gene match: 7. CDR3 residues: CASSDHRGYNQPQHF. CDR3 in DNA: TGTGCCAGTAGTGATCACAGGGGCTACAATCAGCCCCAGCATTTT.

This chain connects TRBV7-2 to TRBJ2-5; 10 nucleotides match TRBD1. V lost 1 base, J lost 0 bases, and 5 bases stayed unmatched. CDR1 is SGHTA, CDR2 FQGNSA, per germline. This CDR3 comprises 17 residues. The CDR3 sequence is CASSLVGQGTYQETQYF. CDR3 DNA: TGTGCCAGCAGCTTAGTGGGACAGGGGACGTACCAAGAGACCCAGTACTTC.

The chain is built from TRBV6-5 and TRBJ1-1; 7 nucleotides line up with TRBD1. Germline CDR1 is MNHEY and CDR2 is SVGAGI. Unmatched junction bases numbered 1, after V lost 0 bases and J lost 3 bases. The CDR3 has 14 amino acids. The CDR3 nucleotides read TGTGCCAGCAGTTACTCGGGACAGTACACTGAAGCTTTCTTT. Translated: CASSYSGQYTEAFF.

Only a few counts were recorded for this clone. J is TRBJ2-5 and V is TRBV15, with 9 nucleotides matching TRBD2. In germline, CDR1 is LNHNV, CDR2 YYDKDF (reference sequence). The CDR3 sequence is 17 residues long. J lost 2 bases, V lost 1 base, and 8 bases had no gene match. The CDR3 region is CATSRVRAGGPQETQYF. As DNA, the CDR3 is TGTGCCACCAGCAGAGTCAGAGCGGGGGGCCCTCAAGAGACCCAGTACTTC.

As concerns this clone: One end of the junction is discordant with germline, which a read error may explain. The chain combines TRBV6-1 with TRBJ2-1; D is possibly TRBD1 or TRBD2 (5 bases each). The germline V gene encodes CDR1 MNHNS and CDR2 SASEGT. This CDR3 comprises 17 residues. The CDR3 sequence: CASSEATTRGPYNEQFF. In DNA form, the CDR3 reads TGTGCCAGCAGCGAAGCGACCACCCGGGGCCCCTACAATGAGCAGTTCTTC.

The CDR3 coding sequence is TGCGCCAGCAGCTTGGCCGTGTGGAGGGGGAAGGACTATGGCTACACCTTC. As protein: CASSLAVWRGKDYGYTF. The chain links TRBV5-1 to TRBJ1-2, with D possibly matching TRBD1 (6 bases). Germline V gives CDR1 SGHRS, CDR2 YFSETQ. CDR3 length equals 17 residues. Trimming cost V 0 bases and J 3 bases, with 18 bases left between them.

Only a few counts were recorded for this clone. This chain links TRBV4-1 with TRBJ2-2; a possible D gene is TRBD2 (5 bases). The germline gives CDR1 MGHRA, CDR2 YSYEKL. V was clipped by 1 base and J by 3 bases, with 15 bases between them. There are 17 residues in the CDR3. CDR3 in amino acids: CASSQVDLITYTGELFF. For the CDR3, the DNA is TGCGCCAGCAGCCAAGTGGACTTAATCACGTACACCGGGGAGCTGTTTTTT.